Below, one TCR beta chain is given with its context. Source study methods: Amplifying reference gene primers gave estimates of nucleated cell counts. Repertoires were generated with immunoSEQ multiplex PCR, while TCRdb's copy carries only in-frame clones and drops some. That table furnishes V, J and clone size, whereas the DNA furnished D and trimming. The repertoire holds around 230,000 clones, with about 91% as singletons. Germline V lookup: CDR1 SGHTA, CDR2 FQGNSA. The CDR3 loop spans 15 amino acids. V gave up 1 base and J gave up 9 bases, with 16 bases separating them. This sample was taken from a study of blood T cell repertoires in COVID-19. In the study overall: Samples came from the United States, Italy and Spain, spanning acute and convalescent COVID-19.

This study enrolled people aged about 18 to 95 from about 24 US geographic areas. Participants had their cohort set by participant-reported clinical history. Sample: PBMCs or T cells enriched from blood (not recorded which). The receptor's source is a woman aged 40-49 years with acute COVID-19. The rearrangement joins TRBV7-2 to TRBJ2-1; tentatively, D is TRBD2 (5 bases). The CDR3 reads CASSLEATTSREQFF. CDR3 nucleotide sequence: TGTGCCAGCAGCTTAGAGGCGACTACGAGTCGTGAGCAGTTCTTC.